Presented here are 31 T cell receptor beta chains from one specimen sequenced in a study of OX40 agonist ivuxolimab in advanced cancers. The protocol was immunoSEQ multiplex PCR, while the TCRdb copy is restricted to in-frame clones and leaves out a portion. This table has about 78,000 clones, 70% to 85% appearing once. Sequenced here: CD4+ or CD8+ T cells sorted from blood, sampled in a trial of the OX40 agonist ivuxolimab. These receptors were obtained from an adult with an advanced solid tumor such as melanoma, head and neck, liver or kidney cancer.

CDR3 nucleotides: TGTGCCAGCAGCTTGACAGGGGGGAATTCACCCCTCCACTTT. Protein sequence: CASSLTGGNSPLHF. The V and J genes are TRBV5-5 and TRBJ1-6; 8 bases are shared with TRBD1. The CDR3 contains 14 residues. Losses at the gene ends were 1 base for V and 7 bases for J; bases not matched to a gene: 1. Germline V gene lookup returns CDR1 SGHKS and CDR2 YYEKEE (reference sequence).

The chain employs TRBV13 and TRBJ2-3; TRBD2 might be the D (5 bases). The V gene's germline CDR1 is PRHDT and CDR2 FYEKMQ (reference sequence). Trimming shortened V by 5 bases and J by 1 base, and 28 bases separated the two germline ends. The CDR3 is 20 amino acids. This CDR3 is CASSPPRFRELDPGTDTQYF. DNA for the CDR3: TGTGCCAGCAGCCCCCCTCGTTTTAGGGAGTTAGACCCCGGCACAGATACGCAGTATTTT.

The chain recombines TRBV7-9 with TRBJ1-1; the match to TRBD1 covers 7 bases. CDR1 is SEHNR and CDR2 is FQNEAQ in the germline V gene (reference sequence). CDR3 length: 14 residues. V trimming: 2 bases; J trimming: 7 bases; junction bases outside the gene matches: 7. The CDR3 region has the DNA TGTGCCAGCAGCTTAATTTTGGGACAGAGTGAAGCTTTCTTT. This encodes CASSLILGQSEAFF.

J is TRBJ1-5 and V is TRBV6-5; TRBD1 is a possible D gene (6 bases). Per germline, CDR1 MNHEY and CDR2 SVGAGI. The V end lost 7 bases, the J end lost 0 bases, and 13 bases lay between the germline ends. The CDR3 runs 15 residues. The CDR3 coding sequence is TGTGCCAGCACCGATGGACAGTATAGCAATCAGCCCCAGCATTTT. Its translation is CASTDGQYSNQPQHF.

The chain recombines TRBV2 with TRBJ1-2; D is possibly TRBD1 (6 bases). From germline, CDR1 is SNHLY and CDR2 FYNNEI. Trimming removed 4 bases from V and 6 bases from J, with 15 bases in between. CDR3 length: 14 residues. The CDR3 is CASSASSNRDGYTF. Here the CDR3 DNA reads TGTGCCAGCAGTGCTTCTTCGAACAGGGATGGCTACACCTTC.

This clone was observed a single time. The chain is built from TRBV18 and TRBJ2-3, with 8 nucleotides matching TRBD2. Germline-derived CDR1 and CDR2 are KGHSH and LQKENI. CDR3 length: 15 amino acids. V lost 4 bases, J lost 3 bases, and 6 bases stayed unmatched. The CDR3, as DNA: TGTGCCAGCTCACAACAAACGGGGGGGACAGATACGCAGTATTTT. Translation: CASSQQTGGTDTQYF.

The chain is built from TRBV5-1 and TRBJ1-1, with D hard to call. In germline, CDR1 is SGHRS, CDR2 YFSETQ. The CDR3 loop spans 13 amino acids. V lost 1 base and J 4 bases, leaving 8 bases between the germline ends. The CDR3 protein is CASSLTTGTEAFF. CDR3 in DNA: TGCGCCAGCAGCTTGACAACGGGCACTGAAGCTTTCTTT.

The V gene is TRBV5-5, the J gene TRBJ1-6; no definite D call. V lost 4 bases, J lost 0 bases, and 17 bases lay in between. Germline lookup yields CDR1 SGHKS and CDR2 YYEKEE (reference sequence). The CDR3 is 18 amino acids. The CDR3 spells CASSLGLLQSSYNSPLHF. Here the CDR3 DNA reads TGTGCCAGCAGCCTCGGACTTCTTCAAAGCTCCTATAATTCACCCCTCCACTTT.

This chain connects TRBV7-3 to TRBJ1-1; no definite D call. V dropped 4 bases and J dropped 1 base, with 13 bases sitting between them. Per germline, CDR1 SGHTA and CDR2 FQGTGA. This CDR3 has 15 amino acids. CDR3 region: CASSSFWARNTEAFF. CDR3 nucleotides: TGTGCCAGCAGCTCCTTTTGGGCCCGGAACACTGAAGCTTTCTTT. The variable domain in full, with the rest retrieved from reference TRBV7-3 and TRBJ1-1, is GAGVSQTPSNKVTEKGKYVELRCDPISGHTALYWYRQSLGQGPEFLIYFQGTGAADDSGLPNDRFFAVRPEGSVSTLKIQRTERGDSAVYLCASSSFWARNTEAFFGQGTRLTVV.

The chain employs TRBV19 and TRBJ1-1; the D is unclear. V was shortened by 3 bases and J by 2 bases, with 10 bases between the two germline ends. CDR1 is LNHDA, CDR2 SQIVND, per germline (reference sequence). This CDR3 spans 14 amino acids. CDR3 region: CASSIPNRNTEAFF. The CDR3 nucleotides read TGTGCCAGTAGTATCCCCAACAGAAACACTGAAGCTTTCTTT.

V and J are TRBV14 and TRBJ2-1; 11 bases map to TRBD2. The CDR3 has 18 amino acids. Germline loops: CDR1 SGHDN, CDR2 FVKESK. V was pared by 4 bases and J by 4 bases, with 12 bases of the junction left unmatched. In DNA form, the CDR3 reads TGTGCCAGCAGCCGCAGTCTAGCGGGGGGCTACCTTTACAATGAGCAGTTCTTC. This translates into CASSRSLAGGYLYNEQFF.

The chain uses TRBV27 and TRBJ2-5; D may be TRBD2 (6 bases). CDR1 is MNHEY and CDR2 is SMNVEV in the germline V gene (reference sequence). There are 16 residues in the CDR3. V was clipped by 2 bases and J by 1 base, with 14 bases between them. The CDR3 sequence: CASSLGFGGLQETQYF. The DNA of the CDR3 is TGTGCCAGCAGTTTAGGGTTCGGGGGACTCCAAGAGACCCAGTACTTC.

This chain connects TRBV7-9 to TRBJ2-5; D gene ambiguous. Germline loops: CDR1 SEHNR, CDR2 FQNEAQ (reference sequence). The V and J ends lost 11 bases and 1 base respectively, with 8 bases between them. This CDR3 contains 11 residues. The CDR3 DNA reads TGTGCCCGCCGGACCCAAGAGACCCAGTACTTC. Protein product: CARRTQETQYF.

The chain is built from TRBV6-5 and TRBJ2-5; 12 nucleotides line up with TRBD1. J was trimmed by 11 bases and V by 6 bases; bases with no gene match: 10. CDR1 and CDR2 from the germline V gene are MNHEY and SVGAGI. The CDR3 loop spans 14 amino acids. Here the CDR3 DNA reads TGTGCCAGCAGAAGCCGGGACAGGGGGCCTACGCAGTACTTC. Translation: CASRSRDRGPTQYF.

This sequence joins TRBV19 and TRBJ1-2; D might be TRBD1 (6 bases). CDR3 size: 13 residues. Germline-derived CDR1 and CDR2 are LNHDA and SQIVND (reference sequence). V was cut by 5 bases and J by 4 bases, with 11 bases left in between. As DNA, the CDR3 is TGTGCCAGTAGTGTTCAGGGGATCTATGGCTACACCTTC. This encodes CASSVQGIYGYTF.

V gene TRBV11-2 combines with J gene TRBJ2-3; possibly TRBD1 for D (6 bases). V was pared by 2 bases and J by 2 bases, with 8 bases between. The CDR3 loop spans 14 amino acids. Germline-derived CDR1 and CDR2 are SGHAT and FQNNGV. The CDR3 nucleotides are TGTGCCAGCAGCTTACAGGGGTCCACAGATACGCAGTATTTT. Its translation is CASSLQGSTDTQYF. Full variable domain (rest looked up from reference TRBV11-2 and TRBJ2-3): EAGVAQSPRYKIIEKRQSVAFWCNPISGHATLYWYQQILGQGPKLLIQFQNNGVVDDSQLPKDRFSAERLKGVDSTLKIQPAKLEDSAVYLCASSLQGSTDTQYFGPGTRLTVL.

This chain uses TRBV30 with TRBJ1-2; D is ambiguous. V lost 3 bases to trimming and J lost 6 bases, with 17 bases between them. CDR1 GTSNPN and CDR2 SVGIG come from the germline V gene (reference sequence). This CDR3 is 14 amino acids long. The CDR3 region is CAWSLSGGSDGYTF. In DNA, the CDR3 is TGTGCCTGGAGCCTCTCTGGAGGATCAGATGGCTACACCTTC.

This chain connects TRBV7-9 to TRBJ2-5; 8 bases line up with TRBD2. After removal of 5 bases from V and 8 bases from J, the junction contained 7 bases not matched to a gene. Per the germline V gene, CDR1 is SEHNR and CDR2 is FQNEAQ (reference sequence). The CDR3 has 13 amino acids. The DNA of the CDR3 is TGTGCCAGCAGCCAAGGGACTAGTATAACCCAGTACTTC. Encoded protein: CASSQGTSITQYF.

This clone was detected only a few times. The chain joins TRBV28 to TRBJ1-3, with D unresolved. The V end lost 5 bases, the J end lost 8 bases, and 10 bases lay between the germline ends. CDR1 is MDHEN, CDR2 SYDVKM, per germline. The CDR3 runs 12 residues. The CDR3 DNA follows: TGTGCCAGCAGTCAGCAACTCCACACCATATATTTT. Its translation is CASSQQLHTIYF.

The chain has TRBV10-3 and TRBJ2-3; 15 bases align to TRBD2. This CDR3 has 15 residues. The ends lost 6 bases at V and 4 bases at J; junction bases unmatched: 2. Germline CDR1 is ENHRY and CDR2 is SYGVKD. CDR3 in DNA: TGTGCCATCAGAAGGACTAGCGGGAGGGCAGATACGCAGTATTTT. Encoded protein: CAIRRTSGRADTQYF.

The chain couples TRBV6-5 to TRBJ2-1, with TRBD1 as a possible D gene (6 bases). CDR3 size: 15 residues. Trimming stripped 1 base from V and 2 bases from J, with 9 bases between. The germline CDR1 and CDR2 sequences are MNHEY and SVGAGI. The CDR3, as DNA: TGTGCCAGCAGTTACTACGGACAGCCCTACAATGAGCAGTTCTTC. Translated, it gives CASSYYGQPYNEQFF.

This chain uses TRBV5-1 with TRBJ2-1; 9 nucleotides line up with TRBD1. Germline V lookup: CDR1 SGHRS, CDR2 YFSETQ. Trimming removed 2 bases from V and 7 bases from J; junction bases left unmatched: 10. The CDR3 length is 16 residues. CDR3 in DNA: TGCGCCAGCAGCTTTAGCCGGGACAGGGACGTGAATGAGCAGTTCTTC. The encoded protein is CASSFSRDRDVNEQFF.

The chain couples TRBV4-1 to TRBJ1-6; 10 nucleotides match TRBD1. Looked up from germline, CDR1 is MGHRA and CDR2 is YSYEKL. This CDR3 region has 17 residues. V lost 0 bases to trimming and J lost 7 bases; unmatched junction nucleotides: 6. This chain's CDR3 is CASSQEGTGVRNSPLHF. As DNA, the CDR3 is TGCGCCAGCAGCCAAGAAGGGACAGGGGTTAGAAATTCACCCCTCCACTTT.

The chain combines TRBV5-5 with TRBJ1-1; 8 bases align to TRBD1. The CDR3 runs 15 residues. CDR1 is SGHKS and CDR2 is YYEKEE in the germline V gene (reference sequence). Losses at the gene ends were 0 bases for V and 5 bases for J; bases not matched to a gene: 6. In DNA, the CDR3 is TGTGCCAGCAGCTTGGTTGCCAGGGGGCTTACTGAAGCTTTCTTT. It translates to CASSLVARGLTEAFF.

V usage is TRBV7-6 and J usage is TRBJ2-1, with TRBD1 as a possible D gene (5 bases). This CDR3 comprises 16 residues. From germline, CDR1 is SGHVS and CDR2 FNYEAQ. Trimming stripped 2 bases from V and 4 bases from J, with 15 bases between. CDR3: CASSLPRTKSYNEQFF. DNA of the CDR3: TGTGCCAGCAGCTTACCTCGGACAAAGTCATACAATGAGCAGTTCTTC.

The sample holds a few counts of this clone. The rearrangement joins TRBV19 to TRBJ1-2, with 8 bases matching TRBD1. After removal of 6 bases from V and 8 bases from J, the junction contained 11 bases not matched to a gene. The CDR3 contains 14 residues. CDR1 and CDR2 (germline): LNHDA, SQIVND (reference sequence). As DNA, the CDR3 is TGTGCCAGTAGATTTTCAGGGGGCGTAAGCGGCTACACCTTC. It translates to CASRFSGGVSGYTF.

The chain links TRBV4-3 to TRBJ1-1; D is perhaps TRBD1 (6 bases). Germline V gene data show CDR1 as LGHNA and CDR2 as YSLEER. This CDR3 is 13 amino acids long. Trimming left V 2 bases short and J 8 bases short, with 12 bases between. CDR3 region: CASSQYREEEAFF. The DNA of the CDR3 is TGCGCCAGCAGCCAATACAGGGAGGAGGAAGCTTTCTTT.

This chain connects TRBV27 to TRBJ2-5; 7 bases align to TRBD2. The ends lost 6 bases at V and 5 bases at J; junction bases unmatched: 12. The V gene's germline CDR1 is MNHEY and CDR2 SMNVEV (reference sequence). This CDR3 spans 15 amino acids. The CDR3 loop is CASSSPASGGETQYF. The CDR3 bases are TGTGCCAGCAGCTCCCCTGCTAGCGGAGGGGAGACCCAGTACTTC.

The V and J genes are TRBV6-5 and TRBJ1-2; no definite D call. Germline-derived CDR1 and CDR2 are MNHEY and SVGAGI. V was shortened by 0 bases and J by 4 bases, with 12 bases between the two germline ends. CDR3 length: 15 amino acids. The CDR3 region is CASSYSSQARYGYTF. Here the CDR3 DNA reads TGTGCCAGCAGTTACTCGAGCCAGGCCCGCTATGGCTACACCTTC.

This sequence joins TRBV5-5 and TRBJ1-1, with TRBD1 identical over 12 bases. CDR3 length: 14 amino acids. Looked up from germline, CDR1 is SGHKS and CDR2 is YYEKEE (reference sequence). V trimming: 1 base; J trimming: 10 bases; junction bases outside the gene matches: 5. The CDR3 DNA follows: TGTGCCAGCAGCTTGTATAGGGACAGGGGGCCAGCTTTCTTT. Translating gives CASSLYRDRGPAFF. Variable domain in full (rest from reference TRBV5-5 and TRBJ1-1): DAGVTQSPTHLIKTRGQQVTLRCSPISGHKSVSWYQQVLGQGPQFIFQYYEKEERGRGNFPDRFSARQFPNYSSELNVNALLLGDSALYLCASSLYRDRGPAFFGQGTRLTVV.

The chain uses TRBV19 and TRBJ2-5; perhaps TRBD1 as D (5 bases). The CDR3 contains 14 residues. Germline V gene sequence: CDR1 LNHDA, CDR2 SQIVND (reference sequence). V lost 6 bases to trimming and J lost 5 bases, with 16 bases between them. The CDR3 coding sequence is TGTGCCAGTAGCCAGACAGACCTGGAGGAGACCCAGTACTTC. Amino acid sequence: CASSQTDLEETQYF.